The clone carrying this TCR beta chain is classed as medium-sized. Its antigen is not known. Thyroid surgery had not been preceded by any treatment in any patient. V lost 8 bases, J lost 5 bases, and 6 bases stayed unmatched. Germline V CDR1 and CDR2: DFQATT, SNEGSKA (reference sequence). This CDR3 comprises 13 residues. This entry belongs to a study of metastatic and nonmetastatic thyroid tumors. Whole-study context: Patients with malignant and benign thyroid disease provided blood and tumor or nodule tissue, whose repertoires were compared. Study results and caveats: It was reported that TCR beta diversity was significantly higher in malignant thyroid tumors than benign nodules, in blood and tumor.

In the original workflow: Built for papillary thyroid cancer, a distant-metastasis classifier drew on CDR3 differences across clinicopathological groups. MiXCR reprocessed the PCR reads for TCRdb. The V and J calls reflect TCRdb's pipeline rather than the authors' work. The table records about 26,000 clones, approximately 24% of them present only once. The sequencing sample was made of blood. The sequence derives from a female donor with papillary thyroid cancer or a benign thyroid nodule (not recorded which). Some clones in this sample may be carry-over from other donors' samples. The chain is built from TRBV20-1 and TRBJ2-7; TRBD2 aligns across 13 bases. The CDR3 DNA reads as TGCAGTTCGGGACTAGCGGGGATAGACGAGCAGTACTTC. Its protein is CSSGLAGIDEQYF.